Included here is one TCR beta chain sequence, with context. Its antigen is undetermined. This sample is part of a study of T cell repertoires in cytomegalovirus infection. V shed 6 bases and J shed 4 bases, with 13 bases lying between them. Germline V gives CDR1 PRHDT, CDR2 FYEKMQ (reference sequence). The CDR3 is 14 residues long. Whole-study findings and limits: CMV-specific HLA-C-restricted TCR beta clonotypes dominated the ex vivo response. Cumulative frequency of public TCR beta families picked out carriers of CMV plus the relevant HLA.

TCRdb redid the calling of the reads with MiXCR, one entry per CDR3 protein. Among 250,000 or so distinct CDR3 sequences, over 15% were seen once, and the ten largest hold roughly 50%. The rearrangement joins TRBV13 to TRBJ1-5; D gene uncertain. Source material: CD8+ T cells from PBMCs. The TCR was taken from a human donor in good health (CMV status not recorded). Some clones in this sample may be carry-over from other donors' samples. In DNA, the CDR3 is TGTGCCAGCAGTTCCCGGGATTTAAATCAGCCCCAGCATTTT. This codes for CASSSRDLNQPQHF.